This T cell receptor beta chain came from a study of cytomegalovirus exposure and HLA in healthy donors. 13 Jbeta primers and 60 Vbeta primers were used for the PCR. Profiling relied on immunoSEQ multiplex PCR, and the TCRdb table lists in-frame clones only, not all of them. The sample has 95,000 to 100,000 clones, roughly 80% seen once. On this clone: Its target is unknown.

Findings and limits, study-wide: Researchers reported that a few CMV-associated chains were confirmed in vitro as CMV antigen-specific.

The clonotype originates from a man in his forties in good health and CMV-seronegative. Sequenced material: PBMCs.

For the CDR3, the DNA is TGTGCCTGGAGTGTGGGGGGTGAAGCTTTCTTT. It encodes CAWSVGGEAFF. The rearrangement uses TRBV30 and TRBJ1-1; perhaps TRBD1 as D (5 bases). Per germline, CDR1 GTSNPN and CDR2 SVGIG (reference sequence). V lost 0 bases and J 7 bases, leaving 6 bases between the germline ends. The CDR3 extends over 11 amino acids.